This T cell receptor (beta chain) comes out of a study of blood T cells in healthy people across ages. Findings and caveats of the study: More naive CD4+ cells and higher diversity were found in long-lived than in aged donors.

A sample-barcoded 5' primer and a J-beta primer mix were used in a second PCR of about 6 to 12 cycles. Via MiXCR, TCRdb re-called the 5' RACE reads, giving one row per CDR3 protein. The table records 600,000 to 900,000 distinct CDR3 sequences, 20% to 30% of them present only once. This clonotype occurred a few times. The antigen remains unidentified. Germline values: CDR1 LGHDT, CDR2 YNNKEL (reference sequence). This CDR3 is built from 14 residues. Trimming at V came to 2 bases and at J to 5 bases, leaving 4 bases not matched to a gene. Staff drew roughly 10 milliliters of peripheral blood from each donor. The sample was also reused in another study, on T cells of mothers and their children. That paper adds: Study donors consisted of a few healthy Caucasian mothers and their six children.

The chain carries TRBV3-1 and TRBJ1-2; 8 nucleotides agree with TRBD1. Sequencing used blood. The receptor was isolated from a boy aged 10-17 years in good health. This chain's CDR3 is CASSQTDRVYGYTF. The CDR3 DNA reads TGTGCCAGCAGCCAAACGGACAGGGTTTATGGCTACACCTTC.